These 29 T cell receptor beta chains originate from one sample sequenced in a study of cytomegalovirus exposure and HLA in healthy donors. Amplification used 60 Vbeta primers and 13 Jbeta primers. TCRdb's table, derived via immunoSEQ multiplex PCR, lists solely in-frame clones and lacks some. The data show hundreds of thousands of clones, approximately 80% seen once. Sequenced material: PBMCs. The receptor set was obtained from a girl between 10 and 17 years old in good health and CMV-seronegative.

J is TRBJ2-7 and V is TRBV6-5; no firm D call. Trimming removed 2 bases from V and 6 bases from J, with 8 bases in between. The V gene's germline CDR1 is MNHEY and CDR2 SVGAGI. This CDR3 comprises 12 residues. The DNA for the CDR3 is TGTGCCAGCAGTTACAATACCGGCGAGCAGTACTTC. It translates to CASSYNTGEQYF.

The chain employs TRBV28 and TRBJ1-1; 8 bases are shared with TRBD1. The CDR3 has 16 residues. The trim removed 2 bases at V and 9 bases at J, leaving 14 bases unmatched. Per the germline V gene, CDR1 is MDHEN and CDR2 is SYDVKM. The CDR3 region is CASSLGSGTGARKAFF. The CDR3 DNA is TGTGCCAGCAGTTTAGGATCTGGGACAGGTGCGCGAAAAGCTTTCTTT.

The V call is TRBV2, the J call TRBJ2-7; D gene uncertain. Germline lookup yields CDR1 SNHLY and CDR2 FYNNEI. This CDR3 contains 14 residues. The ends were cut back, 2 bases at V and 0 bases at J, with 8 bases in the middle. CDR3 sequence (DNA): TGTGCCAGCAGTGAAACTTTGGTCTCCTACGAGCAGTACTTC. Protein: CASSETLVSYEQYF.

This chain links TRBV5-1 with TRBJ2-3; 7 bases align to TRBD1. This CDR3 has 15 amino acids. Trimming removed 1 base from V and 5 bases from J; junction bases left unmatched: 7. Germline V gives CDR1 SGHRS, CDR2 YFSETQ. DNA of the CDR3: TGCGCCAGCAGCTTGCGGGACAGCGCCCTAGATACGCAGTATTTT. It is translated as CASSLRDSALDTQYF.

This chain links TRBV28 with TRBJ2-7, with 8 bases matching TRBD1. Trimming took 2 bases from V and 7 from J; bases not matched to a gene: 10. Germline V CDR1 and CDR2: MDHEN, SYDVKM. This CDR3 spans 15 amino acids. DNA for the CDR3: TGTGCCAGCAGTTTAAGGGGGCAGGGGGCTGGGGAGCAGTACTTC. It specifies CASSLRGQGAGEQYF.

The chain employs TRBV6-6 and TRBJ2-2; 10 bases agree with TRBD1. The CDR3 runs 15 residues. J lost 5 bases, V lost 6 bases, and 6 bases had no gene match. Germline CDR1 reads MNHNY; CDR2 reads SVGAGI (reference sequence). CDR3 in amino acids: CASSRGQGSTGELFF. CDR3 sequence (DNA): TGTGCCAGCAGCCGGGGACAGGGGTCTACCGGGGAGCTGTTTTTT.

Concerning this clone itself: Mismatch with germline at one junction end may stem from a read error. The V and J genes are TRBV10-3 and TRBJ1-2, with D maybe TRBD1 (6 bases). CDR1 is ENHRY, CDR2 SYGVKD, per germline. This CDR3 contains 14 residues. CDR3 sequence: CVISPLEGQYGYTF. In nucleotides, the CDR3 is TGTGTCATCAGTCCCCTAGAAGGACAGTATGGCTACACCTTC.

The CDR3 DNA sequence: TGTGCCAGTAACCCAAGACCCGGGACAGGGGGCTCGAGGGAAAAACTGTTTTTT. Its translation is CASNPRPGTGGSREKLFF. The chain is built from TRBV19 and TRBJ1-4; 12 positions agree with TRBD1. Germline V lookup: CDR1 LNHDA, CDR2 SQIVND (reference sequence). V lost 7 bases and J lost 8; bases outside the gene matches: 17. The CDR3 consists of 18 residues.

The chain couples TRBV28 to TRBJ1-2; 10 bases agree with TRBD1. The V gene's germline CDR1 is MDHEN and CDR2 SYDVKM. With 2 bases clipped from V and 6 bases from J, the junction kept 0 bases outside the gene matches. This CDR3 spans 13 amino acids. The CDR3 DNA reads TGTGCCAGCAGTTTAGGGACAGGGGATGGCTACACCTTC. Amino acids: CASSLGTGDGYTF.

This clone was seen more than once but under ten times. The rearrangement joins TRBV27 to TRBJ1-5, with a weak D call TRBD1 (6 bases). V was trimmed by 5 bases and J by 4 bases, leaving 21 bases between them. The CDR3 extends over 17 amino acids. Germline-derived CDR1 and CDR2 are MNHEY and SMNVEV (reference sequence). This chain's CDR3 is CASSPPPMRGRNQPQHF. The CDR3, as DNA: TGTGCCAGCAGTCCACCTCCCATGCGGGGGCGTAATCAGCCCCAGCATTTT.

The V gene is TRBV9, the J gene TRBJ1-5; D may be TRBD1 (5 bases). Germline lookup yields CDR1 SGDLS and CDR2 YYNGEE. The V end lost 4 bases, the J end lost 8 bases, and 16 bases lay between the germline ends. This CDR3 comprises 14 residues. DNA of the CDR3: TGTGCCAGCAGCCCTCGGGGGAGAGACGAGCCCCAGCATTTT. Translation: CASSPRGRDEPQHF.

CDR3: CASSYEPGPGYEQYF. The DNA for the CDR3 is TGTGCCAGCAGCTACGAGCCGGGTCCGGGCTACGAGCAGTACTTC. V and J are TRBV9 and TRBJ2-7, with D unclear. The germline V gene encodes CDR1 SGDLS and CDR2 YYNGEE. The CDR3 totals 15 residues. Deletions cut 4 bases from V and 3 bases from J, with 17 bases between.

The CDR3 reads CAWSVGVGRWVNTEAFF. The CDR3 nucleotides read TGTGCCTGGAGTGTAGGGGTGGGGCGTTGGGTGAACACTGAAGCTTTCTTT. The chain recombines TRBV30 with TRBJ1-1, with D tentatively TRBD1 (5 bases). Germline V gene lookup returns CDR1 GTSNPN and CDR2 SVGIG (reference sequence). Trimming took off 0 bases at V and 0 bases at J, with 17 bases between the two ends. The CDR3 length is 17 residues.

This chain links TRBV7-9 with TRBJ2-1; perhaps TRBD2 as D (5 bases). This CDR3 has 15 residues. The V end was cut by 2 bases, the J end by 7 bases, with 15 bases between. Germline V lookup: CDR1 SEHNR, CDR2 FQNEAQ (reference sequence). The CDR3 here is CASSLLGLAGNEQFF. CDR3 in DNA: TGTGCCAGCAGCTTATTAGGGCTAGCTGGGAATGAGCAGTTCTTC.

The CDR3 protein is CASSQDHNQPQHF. CDR3 bases: TGCGCCAGCAGCCAAGATCACAATCAGCCCCAGCATTTT. The rearrangement uses TRBV4-3 and TRBJ1-5; D is undetermined. Looked up from germline, CDR1 is LGHNA and CDR2 is YSLEER. The CDR3 runs 13 residues. V shed 0 bases and J shed 3 bases, with 3 bases lying between them.

V is TRBV7-3 and J is TRBJ1-1; D gene unclear. Germline V gene lookup returns CDR1 SGHTA and CDR2 FQGTGA. Between the trimmed V and J ends, which lost 4 bases and 6 bases, there was a span of 12 bases. This CDR3 comprises 13 residues. The CDR3 reads CASSYFSGAEAFF. CDR3 bases: TGTGCCAGCAGCTACTTTTCGGGTGCTGAAGCTTTCTTT.

The chain recombines TRBV30 with TRBJ1-6; D is unclear. CDR3 length: 14 residues. V was cut by 0 bases and J by 13 bases, with 16 bases left in between. Germline V gene sequence: CDR1 GTSNPN, CDR2 SVGIG (reference sequence). CDR3 protein: CAWSVHSEGDPLHF. In DNA, the CDR3 is TGTGCCTGGAGTGTACATTCGGAGGGAGATCCCCTCCACTTT.

This clone was counted a few times. J is TRBJ2-7 and V is TRBV4-2; 13 bases line up with TRBD2. Germline lookup yields CDR1 LGHNA and CDR2 YNFKEQ. CDR3 size: 16 residues. Losses at the gene ends were 1 base for V and 3 bases for J; bases not matched to a gene: 3. DNA of the CDR3: TGTGCCAGCAGCCAAGTGACTAGCGGGGGGATCTACGAGCAGTACTTC. Amino acids: CASSQVTSGGIYEQYF.

V is TRBV30 and J is TRBJ1-1; 8 positions match TRBD1. CDR3 length: 15 residues. Germline V gene lookup returns CDR1 GTSNPN and CDR2 SVGIG (reference sequence). The ends lost 3 bases at V and 3 bases at J; junction bases unmatched: 9. CDR3 amino acids: CAWSGFGQGHTEAFF. CDR3 nucleotides: TGTGCCTGGAGCGGATTTGGACAGGGCCACACTGAAGCTTTCTTT.

The DNA for the CDR3 is TGCGCCAGCAGCTTGGCCGGAGGCCTCTCCTACGAGCAGTACTTC. Residues: CASSLAGGLSYEQYF. J is TRBJ2-7 and V is TRBV5-1; D may be TRBD2 (5 bases). V gave up 0 bases and J gave up 0 bases, with 10 bases separating them. This CDR3 is 15 amino acids long. Germline CDR1 and CDR2: SGHRS and YFSETQ.

The DNA of the CDR3 is TGCGCCAGCAGCTCACAGGGTCGGGGTTACTACGAGCAGTACTTC. Its protein is CASSSQGRGYYEQYF. The chain recombines TRBV5-1 with TRBJ2-7, with TRBD1 as a possible D gene (6 bases). The CDR3 covers 15 residues. Trimming pared 3 bases from V and 3 bases from J, leaving 16 bases between. Germline CDR1 SGHRS, CDR2 YFSETQ.

CDR3 nucleotides: TGTGCCAGCAGCTTAGCCTGGGCCTCTGGGGCCAACGTCCTGACTTTC. Encoded protein: CASSLAWASGANVLTF. The V gene is TRBV7-9, the J gene TRBJ2-6; no firm D call. The germline V gene has CDR1 SEHNR and CDR2 FQNEAQ (reference sequence). The CDR3 extends over 16 amino acids. V was clipped by 0 bases and J by 0 bases, with 6 bases between them.

This sequence joins TRBV5-8 and TRBJ2-3; D gene unclear. Germline V gene lookup returns CDR1 SGHTS and CDR2 YDEGEE. V was cut by 2 bases and J by 2 bases, with 15 bases left in between. CDR3 length equals 16 residues. The CDR3 region is CASSFYWSGSTDTQYF. The CDR3, as DNA: TGTGCCAGCAGCTTCTATTGGTCAGGTTCCACAGATACGCAGTATTTT.

The chain is built from TRBV2 and TRBJ2-2; TRBD1 aligns across 8 bases. Germline V CDR1 and CDR2: SNHLY, FYNNEI. The V and J ends lost 0 bases and 8 bases, in that order; junction bases with no gene match: 8. This CDR3 spans 16 amino acids. CDR3 DNA: TGTGCCAGCAGTGAAGCAATGACAGGGGTGGGAGGGGAGCTGTTTTTT. It yields the protein CASSEAMTGVGGELFF.

The chain couples TRBV6-5 to TRBJ1-6, with D unresolved. The V end was cut by 6 bases, the J end by 8 bases, with 17 bases between. CDR3 length: 15 residues. Looked up from germline, CDR1 is MNHEY and CDR2 is SVGAGI. In nucleotides, the CDR3 is TGTGCCAGCAGCGCCCGAACGGTCTCTCATTCACCCCTCCACTTT. It specifies CASSARTVSHSPLHF.

The chain has TRBV7-6 and TRBJ2-5; 14 bases align to TRBD2. The J call could be wrong; TRBJ2-7 is a better fit for the DNA end. The CDR3 sequence is 15 residues long. Germline V lookup: CDR1 SGHVS, CDR2 FNYEAQ. CDR3 region: CASSPTSGGANEQYF. In DNA form, the CDR3 reads TGTGCCAGCAGCCCGACTAGCGGGGGGGCCAACGAGCAGTACTTC.

The chain recombines TRBV6-5 with TRBJ1-2, with TRBD1 as a possible D gene (6 bases). V was pared by 8 bases and J by 4 bases, with 14 bases between. Germline V CDR1 and CDR2: MNHEY, SVGAGI. This CDR3 contains 13 residues. CDR3 protein: CASSPGHPYGYTF. The CDR3 nucleotides are TGTGCCAGCTCTCCGGGACATCCCTATGGCTACACCTTC.

The chain recombines TRBV18 with TRBJ1-5; D call uncertain. The CDR3 is 15 residues long. V was shortened by 4 bases and J by 3 bases, with 13 bases between the two germline ends. Germline V gene sequence: CDR1 KGHSH, CDR2 LQKENI. The CDR3 protein is CASSLKDGNNQPQHF. CDR3 coding DNA: TGTGCCAGCTCACTAAAGGACGGGAACAATCAGCCCCAGCATTTT.

J is TRBJ1-2 and V is TRBV28, with a possible D match to TRBD1 (5 bases). V lost 6 bases and J 5 bases, leaving 19 bases between the germline ends. This CDR3 has 15 amino acids. Germline V gene data show CDR1 as MDHEN and CDR2 as SYDVKM. The CDR3 DNA reads TGTGCCAGCAGATCCTATGGGGGGTCATCGTATGGCTACACCTTC. Amino acid sequence: CASRSYGGSSYGYTF.